This is a list of T cell receptor beta chains from one sample in a study of blood T cell repertoires in COVID-19. Produced via immunoSEQ multiplex PCR; TCRdb's table is partial and in-frame only. The sample comprises roughly 290,000 clones, roughly 89% of which are singletons, and roughly 1.6% rests with the top ten. The sample taken for sequencing was PBMCs or T cells enriched from blood (not recorded which). All receptors come from a woman between 18 and 29 years old with acute COVID-19. CDR3s include the opening cysteine and the closing phenylalanine or tryptophan. Fields, in order: J gene, clone size, V gene, D gene, CDR3 DNA, CDR3 protein. A D gene is named only where the DNA matches it firmly. Clone size is shown for a subset of rows, as once, few, many or a class of expanded clone.

j_gene: TRBJ2-5
abundance: -
v_gene: TRBV7-6
d_gene: -
CDR3nt: TGTGCCAGCAGCTTAGCGACGAGACTAGGACAAGAGACCCAGTACTTC
CDR3aa: CASSLATRLGQETQYF

j_gene: TRBJ2-3
abundance: -
v_gene: TRBV15
d_gene: TRBD1
CDR3nt: TGTGCCACCAAGGAAAAGACAGGGGGCGCGGTAGATACGCAGTATTTT
CDR3aa: CATKEKTGGAVDTQYF

j_gene: TRBJ2-1
abundance: -
v_gene: TRBV11-2
d_gene: TRBD2
CDR3nt: TGTGCCAGCAGCTTAGGAGCGGGGGACTTCAATGAGCAGTTCTTC
CDR3aa: CASSLGAGDFNEQFF

j_gene: TRBJ1-2
abundance: -
v_gene: TRBV7-9
d_gene: TRBD1
CDR3nt: TGTGCCAGCAGCTTAAGCGGGACAGGGGGGACCTATGGCTACACCTTC
CDR3aa: CASSLSGTGGTYGYTF

j_gene: TRBJ2-3
abundance: -
v_gene: TRBV4-2
d_gene: TRBD2
CDR3nt: TGTGCCAGCAGCCCGACTAGCGGACCAAATACGCAGTATTTT
CDR3aa: CASSPTSGPNTQYF

j_gene: TRBJ2-7
abundance: -
v_gene: TRBV2
d_gene: -
CDR3nt: TGTGCCAGCAGTGAACAGGGAACAAGCTACGAGCAGTACTTC
CDR3aa: CASSEQGTSYEQYF

j_gene: TRBJ2-1
abundance: -
v_gene: TRBV19
d_gene: TRBD2
CDR3nt: TGTGCCAGTAGTTTCTCCTGGACTAGCGGGAATCCCCCTTTCTACAATGAGCAGTTCTTC
CDR3aa: CASSFSWTSGNPPFYNEQFF

j_gene: TRBJ1-2
abundance: -
v_gene: TRBV7-8
d_gene: TRBD1
CDR3nt: TGTGCCAGCAGCCCGAGACAGGGATCCTATGGCTACACCTTC
CDR3aa: CASSPRQGSYGYTF

j_gene: TRBJ2-7
abundance: -
v_gene: TRBV4-1
d_gene: -
CDR3nt: TGCGCCAGCAGCCAAGTTGGCACAATCTACGAGCAGTACTTC
CDR3aa: CASSQVGTIYEQYF

j_gene: TRBJ2-7
abundance: -
v_gene: TRBV30
d_gene: -
CDR3nt: TGTGCCTGGAGCGTTAGAGGGGGCTCCTACGAGCAGTACTTC
CDR3aa: CAWSVRGGSYEQYF

j_gene: TRBJ1-6
abundance: -
v_gene: TRBV6-5
d_gene: -
CDR3nt: TGTGCCAGCAGTTACAGGGGGTCTACTTATAATTCACCCCTCCACTTT
CDR3aa: CASSYRGSTYNSPLHF

j_gene: TRBJ2-2
abundance: once
v_gene: TRBV7-3
d_gene: TRBD2
CDR3nt: TGTGCCAGCAGCCCCCGTGGACTAGCCTCCGGGGAGCTGTTTTTT
CDR3aa: CASSPRGLASGELFF

j_gene: TRBJ2-7
abundance: -
v_gene: TRBV27
d_gene: -
CDR3nt: TGTGCCAGCAGTACCCAGGGCTACGAGCAGTACTTC
CDR3aa: CASSTQGYEQYF

j_gene: TRBJ2-2
abundance: -
v_gene: TRBV4-2
d_gene: TRBD2
CDR3nt: TGTGCCAGCAGCCAAGATCGGGGGGTAGCGGCGAACACCGGGGAGCTGTTTTTT
CDR3aa: CASSQDRGVAANTGELFF

j_gene: TRBJ1-2
abundance: few
v_gene: TRBV4-1
d_gene: -
CDR3nt: TGCGCCAGCAGCCAAGACGGTCAGGGAGGGAACTATGGCTACACCTTC
CDR3aa: CASSQDGQGGNYGYTF

j_gene: TRBJ2-1
abundance: -
v_gene: TRBV7-2
d_gene: TRBD2
CDR3nt: TGTGCCAGCAGCTTAGAGCGGGACCCTTCCTACAATGAGCAGTTCTTC
CDR3aa: CASSLERDPSYNEQFF

j_gene: TRBJ2-3
abundance: -
v_gene: TRBV7-7
d_gene: TRBD2
CDR3nt: TGTGCTAGCAGCAAAGGTTTAGCGGGAGGACTGGATACGCAGTATTTT
CDR3aa: CASSKGLAGGLDTQYF

j_gene: TRBJ1-5
abundance: -
v_gene: TRBV7-8
d_gene: TRBD1
CDR3nt: TGTGCCAGCAGCTTGAGGACAGGGTTGGGTCAGCCCCAGCATTTT
CDR3aa: CASSLRTGLGQPQHF

j_gene: TRBJ2-4
abundance: -
v_gene: TRBV19
d_gene: TRBD1
CDR3nt: TGTGCCAGTAGTTCCCCGGGACAGGGAAACAAAAACATTCAGTACTTC
CDR3aa: CASSSPGQGNKNIQYF

j_gene: TRBJ2-4
abundance: -
v_gene: TRBV29-1
d_gene: -
CDR3nt: TGCAGCGTTGAAGATCGGAGGGGAAACCTAGCCAAAAACATTCAGTACTTC
CDR3aa: CSVEDRRGNLAKNIQYF

j_gene: TRBJ1-4
abundance: -
v_gene: TRBV6-5
d_gene: -
CDR3nt: TGTGCCAGCAGTTCGGGGGGACTCGATAATGAAAAACTGTTTTTT
CDR3aa: CASSSGGLDNEKLFF

j_gene: TRBJ1-2
abundance: -
v_gene: TRBV14
d_gene: TRBD1
CDR3nt: TGTGCCAGCAGCCACTTGGACAGGGAGGATGGCTACACCTTC
CDR3aa: CASSHLDREDGYTF

j_gene: TRBJ2-1
abundance: -
v_gene: TRBV11-3
d_gene: TRBD2
CDR3nt: TGTGCCAGCAGCGCAGGACTAGCTCGTCTCAATGAGCAGTTCTTC
CDR3aa: CASSAGLARLNEQFF

j_gene: TRBJ1-6
abundance: -
v_gene: TRBV11-2
d_gene: TRBD1
CDR3nt: TGTGCCAGCAGCTTAAGGGACAGTAATTCACCCCTCCACTTT
CDR3aa: CASSLRDSNSPLHF

j_gene: TRBJ2-7
abundance: -
v_gene: TRBV27
d_gene: -
CDR3nt: TGTGCCAGCAGTTTCGGTCCGGTCACTCTAGCTACGTCCTACGAGCAGTACTTC
CDR3aa: CASSFGPVTLATSYEQYF

j_gene: TRBJ2-7
abundance: -
v_gene: TRBV7-9
d_gene: -
CDR3nt: TGTGCCAGCAGCTCGACAGCAACCTACGAGCAGTACTTC
CDR3aa: CASSSTATYEQYF

j_gene: TRBJ2-3
abundance: once
v_gene: TRBV7-6
d_gene: TRBD2
CDR3nt: TGTGCCAGCAGCTTACCGACAGCGGGAGAGATTGCAGATACGCAGTATTTT
CDR3aa: CASSLPTAGEIADTQYF

j_gene: TRBJ1-5
abundance: -
v_gene: TRBV27
d_gene: -
CDR3nt: TGTGCCAGCAGTTTCGGTCCAGGTCCGAATCAGCCCCAGCATTTT
CDR3aa: CASSFGPGPNQPQHF

j_gene: TRBJ1-1
abundance: -
v_gene: TRBV7-9
d_gene: TRBD1
CDR3nt: TGTGCCAGCAGCTTAGCGGAGGCAGGGGGCATGCACACTGAAGCTTTCTTT
CDR3aa: CASSLAEAGGMHTEAFF

j_gene: TRBJ1-6
abundance: -
v_gene: TRBV3-1/TRBV3-2
d_gene: -
CDR3nt: TGTGCCAGCAGCACACAGGGAGGGGGCTCCTATAATTCACCCCTCCACTTT
CDR3aa: CASSTQGGGSYNSPLHF

j_gene: TRBJ2-1
abundance: -
v_gene: TRBV7-2
d_gene: TRBD2
CDR3nt: TGTGCCAGCAGCTTTCGGGATGGCGGGAGCTTCTCCTACAATGAGCAGTTCTTC
CDR3aa: CASSFRDGGSFSYNEQFF